This TCR beta chain was sequenced during a study of cytomegalovirus exposure and HLA in healthy donors. Study findings and constraints: Within a later analysis, the majority of CMV-associated TCR beta chains appeared HLA-restricted. Some V segments could not be told apart, so they were left out, TRBV6-2 and TRBV6-3 among them. For TCR beta chains, V- and J-gene trimming was later linked to a missense DCLRE1C variant.

With regard to this clone: Its antigen is currently unknown.

There are 13 residues in the CDR3. Germline values: CDR1 SGHDT, CDR2 YYEEEE. The V end lost 4 bases, the J end lost 1 base, and 6 bases lay between the germline ends. The primer mix had 60 Vbeta and 13 Jbeta primers. Profiling relied on immunoSEQ multiplex PCR, and the TCRdb table lists in-frame clones only, not all of them. Here the sample spans under 150,000 clones, 75% to 80% being singletons. This rearrangement joins TRBV5-6 to TRBJ1-3; no clear D. The sequence derives from a man aged 35-49 years in good health and CMV-seropositive. The sequenced material came from PBMCs. In nucleotides, the CDR3 is TGTGCCAGCAGCGAGGTATCTGGAAACACCATATATTTT. Translating gives CASSEVSGNTIYF.